The sequence of this T cell receptor beta chain was determined in a study of blood T cell repertoires in COVID-19. Original handling: Estimated nucleated cell counts came from reference gene primer amplification. The method was immunoSEQ multiplex PCR; TCRdb's version includes in-frame clones alone and lacks a portion of them. For V, J and clone size, that table is used; D and trimming come from the DNA. The sample holds fewer than 350,000 clones, 85% seen once. Trimming removed 1 base from V and 7 bases from J, with 14 bases in between. Germline CDR1 is SEHNR and CDR2 is FQNEAQ (reference sequence). The CDR3 has 14 residues.

The TCR was taken from a woman aged 45-59 years who had recovered from COVID-19. The material sequenced was PBMCs or T cells enriched from blood (not recorded which). This chain uses TRBV7-9 with TRBJ2-7, with TRBD1 as a possible D gene (6 bases). CDR3 protein: CASSLGAGDREQYF. The CDR3 nucleotides are TGTGCCAGCAGCTTAGGGGCAGGGGACCGGGAGCAGTACTTC. The variable domain in full, completed from reference TRBV7-9 and TRBJ2-7, reads DTGVSQNPRHKITKRGQNVTFRCDPISEHNRLYWYRQTLGQGPEFLTYFQNEAQLEKSRLLSDRFSAERPKGSFSTLEIQRTEQGDSAMYLCASSLGAGDREQYFGPGTRLTVT.